This T cell receptor beta chain was retrieved from a study of shared clonotypes between healthy human individuals. Study results and limitations: Generation probability values for non-shared clonotypes were lower than those for clonotypes shared by all four donors.

The CDR3 has 13 residues. Deletions cut 11 bases from V and 9 bases from J, with 22 bases between. Per the germline V gene, CDR1 is MNHNY and CDR2 is SVGAGI (reference sequence). Repertoires were generated with immunoSEQ multiplex PCR, while TCRdb's copy carries only in-frame clones and drops some. The sample shows about 2.3 million clones, about 90% of them seen only once. This clone was found a few times. As yet, its antigen is unknown. This chain connects TRBV6-6 to TRBJ1-2; maybe TRBD1 (5 bases). Source material: naive CD4+ T cells from PBMCs. Noted subset: CD45RA+ positively selected. The receptor was isolated from a man between 18 and 35 years old in good health. Some clones in this sample may be carry-over from other donors' samples. The CDR3 region has the DNA TGTGCCGGCGCGGGGGACGGCTCGTCGAGCTACACCTTC. It translates to CAGAGDGSSSYTF.